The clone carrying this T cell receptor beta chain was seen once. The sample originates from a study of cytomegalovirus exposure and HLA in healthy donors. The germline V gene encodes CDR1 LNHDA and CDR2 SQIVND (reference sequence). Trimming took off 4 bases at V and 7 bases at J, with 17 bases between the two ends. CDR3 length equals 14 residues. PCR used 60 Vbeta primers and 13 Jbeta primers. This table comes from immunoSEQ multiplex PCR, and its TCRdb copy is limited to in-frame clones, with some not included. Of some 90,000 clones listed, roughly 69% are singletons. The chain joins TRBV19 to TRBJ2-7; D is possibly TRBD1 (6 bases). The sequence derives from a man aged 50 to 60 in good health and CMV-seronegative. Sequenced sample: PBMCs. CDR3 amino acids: CASSNINRDGEQYF. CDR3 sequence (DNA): TGTGCCAGTAGTAACATCAACAGGGACGGTGAGCAGTACTTC.